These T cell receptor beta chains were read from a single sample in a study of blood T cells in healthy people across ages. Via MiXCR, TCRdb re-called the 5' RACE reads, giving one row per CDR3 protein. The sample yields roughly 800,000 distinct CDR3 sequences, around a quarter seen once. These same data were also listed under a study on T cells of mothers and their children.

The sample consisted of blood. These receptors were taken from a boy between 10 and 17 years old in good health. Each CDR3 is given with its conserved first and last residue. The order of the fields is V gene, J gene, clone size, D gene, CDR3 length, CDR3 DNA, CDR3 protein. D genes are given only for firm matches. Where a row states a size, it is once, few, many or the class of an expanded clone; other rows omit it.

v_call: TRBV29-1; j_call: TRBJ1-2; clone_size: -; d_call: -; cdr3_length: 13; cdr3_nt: TGCAGCGTTGTTTTGCCAGGCGTCTATGGCTACACCTTC; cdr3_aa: CSVVLPGVYGYTF
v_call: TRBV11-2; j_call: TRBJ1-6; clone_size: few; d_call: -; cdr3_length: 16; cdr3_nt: TGTGCCAGCAGCTTAGATCTCCCGGGACTCGGGTCACCCCTCCACTTT; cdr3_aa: CASSLDLPGLGSPLHF
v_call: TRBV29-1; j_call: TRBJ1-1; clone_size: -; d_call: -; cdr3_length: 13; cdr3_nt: TGCAGCGATTCGGGCAGGGGGAACACTGAAGCTTTCTTT; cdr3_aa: CSDSGRGNTEAFF
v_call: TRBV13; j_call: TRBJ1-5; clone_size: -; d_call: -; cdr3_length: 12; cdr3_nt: TGTGCCAGCAGCTTAGGAGAGCGGCCCCAGCATTTT; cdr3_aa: CASSLGERPQHF
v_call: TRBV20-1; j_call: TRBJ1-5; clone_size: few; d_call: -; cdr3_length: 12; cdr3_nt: TGCAGTGCTAGTGTCCGGGCTCAGCCCCAGCATTTT; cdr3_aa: CSASVRAQPQHF
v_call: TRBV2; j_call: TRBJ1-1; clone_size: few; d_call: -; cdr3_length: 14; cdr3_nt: TGTGCCAGCAGTGAAGCGGGCAGGGGAAGGGGAGCTTTCTTT; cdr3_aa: CASSEAGRGRGAFF
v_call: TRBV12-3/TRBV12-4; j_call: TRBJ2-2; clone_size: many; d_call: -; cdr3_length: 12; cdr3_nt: TGTGCCAGCAGCTTAGACACCGGGGAGCTGTTTTTT; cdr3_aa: CASSLDTGELFF
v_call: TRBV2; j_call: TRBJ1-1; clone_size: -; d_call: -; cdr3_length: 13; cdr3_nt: TGTGCCAGCAGTGCCTTGAGAGGGGTGGAAGCTTTCTTT; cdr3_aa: CASSALRGVEAFF
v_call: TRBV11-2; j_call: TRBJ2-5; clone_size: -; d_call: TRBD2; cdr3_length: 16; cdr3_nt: TGTGCCAGCAGCAGGGGACTAGCGGAACCTCAAGAGACCCAGTACTTC; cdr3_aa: CASSRGLAEPQETQYF
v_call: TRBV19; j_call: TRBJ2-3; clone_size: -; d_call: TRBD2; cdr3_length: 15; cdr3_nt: TGTGCCAGTAGTATAACTAGCGGGGGATCAGATACGCAGTATTTT; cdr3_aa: CASSITSGGSDTQYF
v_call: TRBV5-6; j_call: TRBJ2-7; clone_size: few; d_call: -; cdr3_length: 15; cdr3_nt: TGTGCCAGCAGCTTAACTCGGGACACTCGCTACGAGCAGTACTTC; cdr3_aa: CASSLTRDTRYEQYF
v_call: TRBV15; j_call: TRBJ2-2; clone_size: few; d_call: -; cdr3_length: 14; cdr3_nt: TGTGCCACCAGCAGAGATTTGGCCACCGGGGAGCTGTTTTTT; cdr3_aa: CATSRDLATGELFF
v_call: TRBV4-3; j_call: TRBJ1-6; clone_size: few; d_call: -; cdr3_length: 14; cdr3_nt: TGCGCCAGCAGCCAAGACAGGGGTGATCCACCCCTCCACTTT; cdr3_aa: CASSQDRGDPPLHF
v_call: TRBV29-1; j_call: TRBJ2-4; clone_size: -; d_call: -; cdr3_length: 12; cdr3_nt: TGCAGCGTTAACCCGTCGGGAAACATTCAGTACTTC; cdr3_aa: CSVNPSGNIQYF
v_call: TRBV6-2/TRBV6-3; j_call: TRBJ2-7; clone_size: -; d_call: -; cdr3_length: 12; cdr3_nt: TGTGCCAGCAGTTATGGGTTCGCCGAGCAGTACTTC; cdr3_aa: CASSYGFAEQYF
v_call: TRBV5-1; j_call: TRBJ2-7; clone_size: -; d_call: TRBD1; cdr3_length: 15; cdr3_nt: TGCGCCAGCAGCCCGTGGACAGGGTCGACCTACGAGCAGTACTTC; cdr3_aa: CASSPWTGSTYEQYF
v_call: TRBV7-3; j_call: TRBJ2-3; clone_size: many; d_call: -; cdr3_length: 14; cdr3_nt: TGTGCCAGCAGCTTATATGGACACACAGATACGCAGTATTTT; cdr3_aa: CASSLYGHTDTQYF
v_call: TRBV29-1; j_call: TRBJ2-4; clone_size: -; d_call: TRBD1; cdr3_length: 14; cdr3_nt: TGCAGCGTGACAGGGGAGCTAGCCAAAAACATTCAGTACTTC; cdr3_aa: CSVTGELAKNIQYF
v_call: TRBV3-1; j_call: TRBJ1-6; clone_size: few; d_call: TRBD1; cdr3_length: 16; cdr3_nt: TGTGCCAGCAGCCAAGCTAAGGGACAGACTGATTCACCCCTCCACTTT; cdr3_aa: CASSQAKGQTDSPLHF
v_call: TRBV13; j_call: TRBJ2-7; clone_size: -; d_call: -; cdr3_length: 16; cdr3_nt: TGTGCCAGCAGCACAGCGGGGACAAACCGAGCCTACGAGCAGTACTTC; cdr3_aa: CASSTAGTNRAYEQYF
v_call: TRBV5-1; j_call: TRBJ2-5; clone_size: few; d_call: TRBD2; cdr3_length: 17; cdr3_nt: TGCGCCAGCAGCTTGGGCTCTAGCGGGTCTCCACCCAGGACCCAGTACTTC; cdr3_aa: CASSLGSSGSPPRTQYF
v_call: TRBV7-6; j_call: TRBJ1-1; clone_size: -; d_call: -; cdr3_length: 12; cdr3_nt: TGTGCCAGCAGCTTGGGGGGTTCTGAAGCTTTCTTT; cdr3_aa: CASSLGGSEAFF
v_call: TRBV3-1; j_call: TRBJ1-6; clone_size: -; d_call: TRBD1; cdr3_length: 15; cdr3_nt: TGTGCCAGCAGATTCGGACAGGGTTTTGATTCACCCCTCCACTTT; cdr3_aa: CASRFGQGFDSPLHF
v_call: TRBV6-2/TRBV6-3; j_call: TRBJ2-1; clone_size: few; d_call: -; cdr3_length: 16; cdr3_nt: TGTGCCAGCAGAAGAGGAGGGGACAAGCGAGCCAATGAGCAGTTCTTC; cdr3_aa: CASRRGGDKRANEQFF
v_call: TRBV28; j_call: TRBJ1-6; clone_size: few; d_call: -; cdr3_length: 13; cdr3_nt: TGTGCCAGCAGTTTCGGGGTTGATTCACCCCTCCACTTT; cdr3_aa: CASSFGVDSPLHF
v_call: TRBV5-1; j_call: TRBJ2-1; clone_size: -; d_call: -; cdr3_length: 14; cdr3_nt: TGCGCCAGCAGCTTGACCTTAGGGCCAAGGGAGCAGTTCTTC; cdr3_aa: CASSLTLGPREQFF